This T cell receptor beta chain was identified during a study of T cells after yellow fever vaccination (dated by TCRdb to the late 2010s). General notes on the study: The SMART-Seq v4 Ultra Low Input RNA kit was used to prepare libraries from fractions with low cell numbers. To track T-cell clones before and after primary and booster YFV17D yellow fever vaccination, bulk TCR alpha and beta repertoires were sequenced longitudinally. The cohort comprised two healthy male donors, one aged 18 to 30 and one aged 30 to 39 years. Blood samples were taken at several timepoints before and after primary and secondary immunization, and bulk PBMC replicates and cell subsets were isolated. Here is what the overall study found, with its caveats: After the booster, most of the clones that had expanded following primary vaccination were detected again (roughly 97% of CD4 and around 90% of CD8), which suggests that memory was broadly maintained. The secondary T-cell response was found to be weaker but faster than the primary response, with a peak reached on day 5 rather than on day 15. FACS-sorted repertoires could contain abundant contaminating clonotypes from the bulk population, so computational filtering was required. Only a couple of donors were included in the study, so the extent to which the findings can be generalized is limited. A small share of clonotypes occurred in both CD4 and CD8 compartments, likely arising from convergent recombination.

TCR cDNA was synthesized by 5'RACE template switching, which introduced a universal primer site and unique molecular identifiers. Priming for cDNA synthesis came from both the TCR alpha and TCR beta constant segments. Two PCR steps were used to amplify libraries, with sample barcodes and sequencing adapters being added in the second step. Libraries were sequenced on Illumina HiSeq 2500 (2x100 bp) or NovaSeq (2x150 bp). The authors' analysis ran thus. Demultiplexing of reads and collapsing into UMI consensus sequences were performed with MIGEC, and V(D)J alignment was carried out with MiXCR. Using edgeR on replicate PBMC samples, clonotypes were called vaccine-responding if FDR was below 0.01 and the log2 fold change was above 5 up to day 15. Bulk clonotypes were assigned CD4 or CD8 identity according to which sequenced CD4 or CD8 repertoire held them at higher abundance. TCRdb's own reprocessing of the public reads used fastp at Q25 and MiXCR and kept productive beta chains. Rows with a matching CDR3 protein are joined into one entry that keeps the most common DNA and genes. The authors' filters were not applied to this entry. Counted in this sample were around 250,000 distinct CDR3 sequences; about 7% of them appeared once. The top ten clones comprise 0.85% of the sample.

This clonotype was counted at least ten times. No antigen is known for it. The input lacks base qualities; no much larger clone sits a single base away. The sample's treatment or condition, from its label and the paper: live attenuated yellow fever vaccine strain. PBMCs were isolated from peripheral blood using a standard Ficoll-Paque protocol. CD4 and CD8 T-cell fractions were isolated with Dynabeads CD4 and CD8 positive selection kits. TriZol was used to extract RNA from bulk PBMCs, CD4 and CD8 fractions, and dextramer-positive and dextramer-negative fractions. The germline V gene (reference sequence) specifies DFQATT as CDR1 and SNEGSKA as CDR2. The CDR3 sequence holds 14 residues, the cysteine and phenylalanine included. Only the CDR3 DNA is retained, 42 bases long and in frame from the first base. A distance of 20 bases separates the germline ends of V and J, which lose 1 base and 11 bases respectively.

Sequenced here: CD4+ T cells sorted from PBMCs, sampled 15 days after the yellow fever booster vaccination. This chain is built from TRBV20-1 and TRBJ1-1; there is no confident call for the D gene. This sequence was found in a man aged 30 to 39 who received the YFV17D yellow fever vaccine. In nucleotides, the sequence is TGCAGTGCTAGAGTCCTCGGGCAGACGGATATGGCTTTCTTT. Translated, it reads CSARVLGQTDMAFF.